What follows describes a single TCR beta chain. Its antigen is undetermined. From germline, CDR1 is SQVTM and CDR2 ANQGSEA. The CDR3 is made up of 15 amino acids. V was pared by 4 bases and J by 2 bases, with 16 bases between. The source of the sample is a study of CD8+ T cells in alopecia areata. Study at large: Tofacitinib therapy lasting 6 to 18 months was followed by 6 months off drug.

General study findings and limits: Among patients, TCR sharing was less clear than in mice, a difference possibly due in part to HLA diversity in the patient population.

cDNA reverse transcribed from extracted RNA served as the sequencing template. Assay: immunoSEQ multiplex PCR; the TCRdb copy retains only in-frame clones and omits some. The sample has 70,000 or so clones; roughly three fifths are singletons. The chain combines TRBV29-1 with TRBJ2-3, with D uncertain. The source of this sequence is a human donor with alopecia areata. This sample comprised CD8+ T cells sorted from blood, obtained at week 0. CDR3: CSVGGWTLDTDTQYF. DNA for the CDR3: TGCAGCGTTGGAGGTTGGACCCTCGACACAGATACGCAGTATTTT.